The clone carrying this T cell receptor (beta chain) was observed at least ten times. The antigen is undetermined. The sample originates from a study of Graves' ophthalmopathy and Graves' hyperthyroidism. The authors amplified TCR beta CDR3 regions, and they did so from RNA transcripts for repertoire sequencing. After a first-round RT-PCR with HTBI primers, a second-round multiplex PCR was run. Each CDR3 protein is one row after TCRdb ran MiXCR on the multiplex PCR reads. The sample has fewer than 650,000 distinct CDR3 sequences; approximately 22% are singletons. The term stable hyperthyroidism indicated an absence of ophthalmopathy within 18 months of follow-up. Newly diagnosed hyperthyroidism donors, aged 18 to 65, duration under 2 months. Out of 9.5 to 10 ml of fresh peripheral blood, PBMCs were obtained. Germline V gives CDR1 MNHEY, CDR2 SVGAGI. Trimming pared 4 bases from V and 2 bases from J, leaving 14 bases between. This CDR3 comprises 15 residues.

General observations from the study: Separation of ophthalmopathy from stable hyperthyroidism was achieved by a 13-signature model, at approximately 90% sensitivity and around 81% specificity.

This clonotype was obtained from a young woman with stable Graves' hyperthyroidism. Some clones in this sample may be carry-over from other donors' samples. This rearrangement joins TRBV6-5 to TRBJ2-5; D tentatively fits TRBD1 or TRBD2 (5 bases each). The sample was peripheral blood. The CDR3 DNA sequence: TGTGCCAGCAGTTGGGACCGCTTTGTACAAGAGACCCAGTACTTC. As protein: CASSWDRFVQETQYF.